A selection of T cell receptor beta chains follows, all from one sample in a study of spatial heterogeneity in lung cancer. TCRdb reanalysed the 5' RACE reads using MiXCR and keeps one entry per CDR3 protein. Of roughly 800 distinct CDR3 sequences listed, roughly a tenth are singletons. Sequencing used lung tumor tissue, obtained at surgery. All receptors derive from a male donor with early-stage non-small cell lung cancer. Each CDR3 is given with its conserved first and last residue. Fields, in order: V gene, clone size, D gene, J gene, CDR3 DNA, CDR3 protein. A D gene is named only where the DNA matches it firmly. A row's size may be missing; if present it is once, few, many or a size class.

TRBV10-3	large	TRBD1	TRBJ2-5	TGTGCCATCAGTGAACCGGGACAGGGGACGGGAGAGACCCAGTACTTC	CAISEPGQGTGETQYF
TRBV16	medium-sized	TRBD1	TRBJ1-5	TGTGCCAGCAGCCGACCGACAGGGGCAGTCAATCAGCCCCAGCATTTT	CASSRPTGAVNQPQHF
TRBV28	large	NA	TRBJ2-5	TGTGCCAGCAGTTCTCTGGGATTGGAAGAGACCCAGTACTTC	CASSSLGLEETQYF
TRBV7-6	few	NA	TRBJ2-3	TGTGCCAGCAGCCTCCGCATGGCAGATACGCAGTATTTT	CASSLRMADTQYF
TRBV30	medium-sized	TRBD2	TRBJ2-3	TGTGCCTGGGGACTAGCGGGCACAGATACGCAGTATTTT	CAWGLAGTDTQYF
TRBV14	medium-sized	TRBD2	TRBJ2-5	TGTGCCAGCAGCCAATCTAGCGGACAAGAGACCCAGTACTTC	CASSQSSGQETQYF
TRBV4-2	medium-sized	NA	TRBJ1-2	TGTGCCAGCAGCCAAGTACAGACTAACTATGGCTACACCTTC	CASSQVQTNYGYTF
TRBV29-1	large	TRBD2	TRBJ2-1	TGCAGCGTTCCGCGAGGTAGCGGGACCTACAATGAGCAGTTCTTC	CSVPRGSGTYNEQFF
TRBV11-2	medium-sized	NA	TRBJ2-5	TGTGCCAGCAGCCACCATTCAAATTTCCAAGAGACCCAGTACTTC	CASSHHSNFQETQYF
TRBV29-1	NA	NA	TRBJ2-7	TGCAGCGTTCTAGGGCAAGCCTACGAGCAGTACTTC	CSVLGQAYEQYF
TRBV19	large	NA	TRBJ1-4	TGTGCCAGTAGTATAGTCGGCACCTTCGAAACTAATGAAAAACTGTTTTTT	CASSIVGTFETNEKLFF
TRBV11-2	large	TRBD1	TRBJ2-5	TGTGCCAGCAGCTCACAGGGGTACTACCAAGAGACCCAGTACTTC	CASSSQGYYQETQYF
TRBV5-1	medium-sized	NA	TRBJ2-3	TGCGCCAGCAGCTTGGCCATGGCGGGATGGCTCACAGATACGCAGTATTTT	CASSLAMAGWLTDTQYF
TRBV7-2	few	TRBD1	TRBJ2-7	TGTGCCAGCAGACGGACAGGGGGGAGCTCCTACGAGCAGTACTTC	CASRRTGGSSYEQYF
TRBV28	medium-sized	NA	TRBJ1-5	TGTGCCAGCAGTTTTGGGGGGGCTAATCAGCCCCAGCATTTT	CASSFGGANQPQHF
TRBV20-1	large	NA	TRBJ2-3	TGCAGTGCTAGTGCTAGCGAACGCACAGATACGCAGTATTTT	CSASASERTDTQYF
TRBV20-1	medium-sized	TRBD1	TRBJ1-6	TGCAGTGCTAGAGATCACGTCGGGCAGGGGGGGTCACCCCTCCACTTT	CSARDHVGQGGSPLHF
TRBV3-1	few	NA	TRBJ2-2	TGTGCCAGCAGCTTCGTTCGGGGGGAGCTGTTTTTT	CASSFVRGELFF
TRBV15	medium-sized	NA	TRBJ2-2	TGTGCCACCGCCCGGGTGGACCAGGGCACCGGGGAGCTGTTTTTT	CATARVDQGTGELFF
TRBV7-8	NA	TRBD2	TRBJ2-5	TGTGCCAGCAGCTTGAGGACTAGCGGGAGTGGAGAGACCCAGTACTTC	CASSLRTSGSGETQYF
TRBV5-6	medium-sized	TRBD2	TRBJ2-3	TGTGCCAGCAGCTCAGGAAAACACGGACTAGCGGGCACAGATACGCAGTATTTT	CASSSGKHGLAGTDTQYF
TRBV29-1	medium-sized	NA	TRBJ2-1	TGCAGCGTTGAAACGGGCGGCGGCCAGCAGTTCTTC	CSVETGGGQQFF
TRBV6-6	medium-sized	TRBD2	TRBJ2-2	TGTGCCAGCAGCTCCGGGACTAGCGGGCTGCAGAACACCGGGGAGCTGTTTTTT	CASSSGTSGLQNTGELFF
TRBV19	medium-sized	NA	TRBJ2-5	TGTGCCAGTAGTAGTCAAGAGACCCAGTACTTC	CASSSQETQYF
TRBV30	medium-sized	NA	TRBJ1-5	TGTGCCTGGAGCCCCGAGGCCAATCAGCCCCAGCATTTT	CAWSPEANQPQHF
TRBV29-1	NA	TRBD1	TRBJ2-3	TGCAGCGGTGGACAGGTATCGGGTACGCAGTATTTT	CSGGQVSGTQYF
TRBV24-1	medium-sized	TRBD1	TRBJ1-6	TGTGCCACCAGAGGGACAGGGGATGATTCACCCCTCCACTTT	CATRGTGDDSPLHF
TRBV7-7	medium-sized	TRBD2	TRBJ2-3	TGTGCTAGCAGCCTTAGCGGGAGTATCGGAGATACGCAGTATTTT	CASSLSGSIGDTQYF
TRBV18	medium-sized	NA	TRBJ2-3	TGTGCCAGCTCACTAGGAAGAGCCCCAGATACGCAGTATTTT	CASSLGRAPDTQYF